The sequence of this TCR beta chain was determined in a study of a mutant IDH1 vaccine in newly diagnosed glioma (dated by TCRdb to the early 2020s). General notes on the study: Across visits V03 through V10, patients got a total of eight vaccinations, given in weeks 1, 3, 5, 7, 11, 15, 19 and 23. Prior to enrollment, standard therapy consisting of radiotherapy alone, temozolomide alone, or radiochemotherapy with temozolomide had been administered to patients, with the combination being received by most patients. Of the 32 treated patients, approximately 62% were male and approximately 38% were female, and the mean age was roughly 38 years. For exploratory analyses, longitudinal TCRB deep sequencing was carried out in around 24 treated patients wherever samples were available. In the chemotherapy-containing groups, vaccination started alongside temozolomide cycles, whereas in patients who had radiotherapy alone it started 4-6 weeks after radiotherapy. Peripheral blood samples were drawn at six visits, namely V03 (baseline), V05, V07, V10, V12 and V13. Study-level results and caveats: Pseudoprogression seemed to be unrelated to changes in the top peripheral T cell clonotypes found by TCRB sequencing. It was noted by the authors that analyses of patient blood samples could not be reproduced owing to sample limitations. Vaccine-induced immune responses across multiple MHC alleles were detected in about 92% of patients. PBMC samples for TCRB deep sequencing were selected based on availability.

About this clone: The antigen it recognizes is unknown. No much larger clone is present one base from it, and per-base qualities are unavailable.

The library relied on the immunoSEQ multiplex PCR assay. Rearranged TCR beta chain sequences were amplified with the hsTCRB Kit following the manufacturer's protocol. An Illumina MiSeq was used to sequence the TCRB libraries. For the original study's pipeline: The kit vendor's proprietary platform handled demultiplexing, trimming and gene mapping. TCRdb took over this immuneACCESS table, retaining in-frame rearrangements with V and J assigned. Such tables are incomplete; in checked studies, under half of the missing clones stem from an unresolved V gene, and the remainder is unexplained. That table furnishes V, J and clone size, whereas the DNA furnished D and trimming. Counted in this sample were about 83,000 clones; over 75% of them appeared once. The ten largest make up approximately 0.6% of the sample. Read against the paper, the sample's time point label means: week 5, during vaccination. Each vaccine dose, consisting of 300 ug of a 20-mer mutant IDH1 peptide in Montanide, was administered subcutaneously with topical imiquimod. The donors had newly diagnosed IDH1-mutant astrocytomas of WHO grade 3 or 4 that showed loss of nuclear ATRX. The samples were drawn from NOA16, a multicentre, single-arm, open-label phase I trial in Germany that tested a mutant IDH1 peptide vaccine in humans for the first time. The DNeasy Blood and Tissue Kit was used to extract genomic DNA from EDTA blood for TCRB sequencing.

Reading the germline V gene gives CDR1 SGHAT and CDR2 FQNNGV. Cut back by 7 bases and 4 bases, the V and J ends lie 20 bases apart. The CDR3 runs 15 amino acids, cysteine and phenylalanine included. Kept here is only the CDR3 DNA, which spans 45 bases and is read in frame from base 1. The chain links TRBV11-2 with TRBJ2-7; the D call is tentative, TRBD1 or TRBD2, as each matches 5 bases. The source of this sequence is a woman aged 50 to 65 with glioma. Material: PBMCs, obtained from a glioma patient whose treatment included an IDH1 peptide vaccine. The DNA is as follows: TGTGCCAGCATCCTCGGTGCAGGGAGAAGTTACGAGCAGTACTTC. This encodes CASILGAGRSYEQYF.